Detailed here is one TCR beta chain. The time point here: after trial treatment. The treatment: LDRT plus nivolumab, ipilimumab, low-dose cyclophosphamide and aspirin (RACIN trial). These data originate in a study of low-dose radiotherapy and immunotherapy resistance in tumors. This CDR3 is 15 amino acids long. Germline values: CDR1 SGHRS, CDR2 YFSETQ. V was pared by 4 bases and J by 7 bases, with 18 bases between. Gene-specific TRAV and TRBV primers were used for first-strand cDNA, covering alpha and beta chains. TCR amplification involved about 18 PCR cycles with a constant-region primer and V-primer adapter. One entry per CDR3 protein, called by TCRdb with MiXCR from the reads. The sample has roughly 30,000 distinct CDR3 sequences; 49% are singletons.

The material sequenced was PBMCs, taken after low-dose radiotherapy plus immunotherapy. The genes are TRBV5-1 and TRBJ2-1; D might be TRBD2 (6 bases). This TCR came from a male donor with gallbladder cancer. The CDR3 loop reads CASSRRGEAGNEQFF. CDR3 DNA sequence: TGCGCCAGCAGCCGCCGAGGGGAGGCGGGGAATGAGCAGTTCTTC.